In this sample, the clone carrying this T cell receptor (beta chain) turned up a few times. The data originate from a study of T-cell memory formation after mild COVID-19. MiXCR was run by TCRdb on the 5' RACE reads, yielding one entry per CDR3 protein. Of about 200,000 distinct CDR3 sequences in the sample, about 9.2% were seen once. The CDR3 is 16 amino acids. The germline gives CDR1 MGHRA, CDR2 YSYEKL. Trimming shortened V by 0 bases and J by 4 bases, and 15 bases separated the two germline ends. The specimen sequenced was PBMCs or a T cell subset sorted from them (not recorded which). The sequence derives from a man aged 18 to 30 who had mild COVID-19 (a few samples of this study predate the infection). Cell type and time point are not known. The J gene is TRBJ1-2, the V gene TRBV4-1, with D perhaps matching TRBD1 (6 bases). The DNA for the CDR3 is TGCGCCAGCAGCCAAGACAGCCCAGGGGAAGGCTATGGCTACACCTTC. Its translation: CASSQDSPGEGYGYTF.